These T cell receptor beta chains were read from a single sample in a study of blood T cell repertoires in COVID-19. The protocol was immunoSEQ multiplex PCR, while the TCRdb copy is restricted to in-frame clones and leaves out a portion. The sample shows 120,000 or so clones, 70% to 90% of them seen only once. Source material: peripheral blood. The receptors originated from a human donor in a cohort sampled during active COVID-19. CDR3s include the opening cysteine and the closing phenylalanine or tryptophan. Fields, in order: CDR3 DNA, CDR3 protein, V gene, J gene, clone size, D gene. A D gene is named only where the DNA matches it firmly. The size entry is marked missing in some rows and otherwise reads once, few, many or a size class.

CDR3 DNA: TGCGCCAGCAGCCAAGCCCAATCCCCGGGCACAGGGGGAAGGGACACCGGGGAGCTGTTTTTT
CDR3 protein: CASSQAQSPGTGGRDTGELFF
V gene: TRBV4-1
J gene: TRBJ2-2
clone size: NA
D gene: TRBD1

CDR3 DNA: TGCGCCAGCAGCTTCAATGGAGGCTCCCAAGAGACCCAGTACTTC
CDR3 protein: CASSFNGGSQETQYF
V gene: TRBV5-1
J gene: TRBJ2-5
clone size: NA
D gene: NA

CDR3 DNA: TGCGCCAGCAGCTTCTTGGCGGCCGGGGAGCTGTTTTTT
CDR3 protein: CASSFLAAGELFF
V gene: TRBV5-1
J gene: TRBJ2-2
clone size: NA
D gene: NA

CDR3 DNA: TGCGCCAGCAGCCCTACTAGTCAGCTCTTGGGTGAGCAGTTCTTC
CDR3 protein: CASSPTSQLLGEQFF
V gene: TRBV5-1
J gene: TRBJ2-1
clone size: NA
D gene: NA

CDR3 DNA: TGTGCCAGCAGTCCCAGACTAGCGGGGGCCTACAATGAGCAGTTCTTC
CDR3 protein: CASSPRLAGAYNEQFF
V gene: TRBV27
J gene: TRBJ2-1
clone size: NA
D gene: TRBD2

CDR3 DNA: TGCGCCAGCAGCCAAGCGGGGGGTGGGCCCACAGATACGCAGTATTTT
CDR3 protein: CASSQAGGGPTDTQYF
V gene: TRBV4-1
J gene: TRBJ2-3
clone size: NA
D gene: TRBD2

CDR3 DNA: TGTGCCACCGGGGGGGGAGCGGGAACCTACAATGAGCAGTTCTTC
CDR3 protein: CATGGGAGTYNEQFF
V gene: TRBV10-3
J gene: TRBJ2-1
clone size: once
D gene: TRBD2

CDR3 DNA: TGCGCCAGCAGTGCGGGGTCGGGCAATCAGCCCCAGCATTTT
CDR3 protein: CASSAGSGNQPQHF
V gene: TRBV5-1
J gene: TRBJ1-5
clone size: NA
D gene: NA

CDR3 DNA: TGTGCCAGTAGGACCGGGACAGATGAAAAACTGTTTTTT
CDR3 protein: CASRTGTDEKLFF
V gene: TRBV19
J gene: TRBJ1-4
clone size: NA
D gene: TRBD1

CDR3 DNA: TGTGCCAGCAGGTGGGGACTAGCGGGAGTCGATACGCAGTATTTT
CDR3 protein: CASRWGLAGVDTQYF
V gene: TRBV5-6
J gene: TRBJ2-3
clone size: NA
D gene: TRBD2

CDR3 DNA: TGTGCCAGTAGTACTAGCGGGGTGAAAGAGACCCAGTACTTC
CDR3 protein: CASSTSGVKETQYF
V gene: TRBV19
J gene: TRBJ2-5
clone size: once
D gene: TRBD2

CDR3 DNA: TGTGCCAGCAGCATCGACAGGGTTAACACTGAAGCTTTCTTT
CDR3 protein: CASSIDRVNTEAFF
V gene: TRBV7-2
J gene: TRBJ1-1
clone size: NA
D gene: TRBD1

CDR3 DNA: TGTGCCAGCAGTTTATCGCCCCCGTTGGGGAGCCGCTCAAAGTATGGCTACACCTTC
CDR3 protein: CASSLSPPLGSRSKYGYTF
V gene: TRBV27
J gene: TRBJ1-2
clone size: NA
D gene: NA

CDR3 DNA: TGTGCCAGTAGTATAGGCCGGGGGAGTAGCAATCAGCCCCAGCATTTT
CDR3 protein: CASSIGRGSSNQPQHF
V gene: TRBV19
J gene: TRBJ1-5
clone size: NA
D gene: NA

CDR3 DNA: TGTGCCAGCAGCCAAGGTTTCACAGAACCCCTAGAAGCTTTCTTT
CDR3 protein: CASSQGFTEPLEAFF
V gene: TRBV3-1/TRBV3-2
J gene: TRBJ1-1
clone size: NA
D gene: NA

CDR3 DNA: TGCGCCAGCAGCCCTAGTCATTTGGGTGAAAAACTGTTTTTT
CDR3 protein: CASSPSHLGEKLFF
V gene: TRBV4-1
J gene: TRBJ1-4
clone size: once
D gene: NA

CDR3 DNA: TGCAGTGCTAGTGCTAGCGGGGGATACACAGATACGCAGTATTTT
CDR3 protein: CSASASGGYTDTQYF
V gene: TRBV20-1
J gene: TRBJ2-3
clone size: NA
D gene: TRBD2

CDR3 DNA: TGTGCCAGCAGCGTAGAGACAGTCCCTGGAAACACCATATATTTT
CDR3 protein: CASSVETVPGNTIYF
V gene: TRBV9
J gene: TRBJ1-3
clone size: NA
D gene: NA

CDR3 DNA: TGCAGCGTTGACCCCCGGGACAGGGGTTTTTACAATGAGCAGTTCTTC
CDR3 protein: CSVDPRDRGFYNEQFF
V gene: TRBV29-1
J gene: TRBJ2-1
clone size: NA
D gene: TRBD1

CDR3 DNA: TGTGCCAGCAGCTCCCAAAGAGAGTGGTCGGATACGCAGTATTTT
CDR3 protein: CASSSQREWSDTQYF
V gene: TRBV12-1
J gene: TRBJ2-3
clone size: NA
D gene: NA

CDR3 DNA: TGTGCCAGCAGCCCCCTTCCGTCCTCTCAGCCCCAGCATTTT
CDR3 protein: CASSPLPSSQPQHF
V gene: TRBV11-2
J gene: TRBJ1-5
clone size: NA
D gene: NA

CDR3 DNA: TGTGCCAGCAGTGCCCTTGGGGTAGCGGTCCCGCGGGAGCAGTTCTTC
CDR3 protein: CASSALGVAVPREQFF
V gene: TRBV6-1
J gene: TRBJ2-1
clone size: NA
D gene: NA

CDR3 DNA: TGTGCCAGCAGCCTTCTGGAGACCCAGTACTTC
CDR3 protein: CASSLLETQYF
V gene: TRBV28
J gene: TRBJ2-5
clone size: NA
D gene: NA